This entry features one TCR beta chain sequence. The antigen is undetermined. This sample is drawn from a study of T cell responses to AZD1222 COVID-19 vaccine. Study-wide background: Second doses were pooled across both intervals (about 4 or about 12 weeks).

Only in-frame clones appear in the TCRdb table, and some are missing; sequencing was by immunoSEQ multiplex PCR. The sample lists fewer than 100,000 clones, approximately 84% seen once, with approximately 13% in the top ten. Notes on the study in general: Breadth and depth of Spike-specific TCRs rose after two AZD1222 doses. Recipients of AZD1222 seropositive at baseline numbered only 5 or 6.

The CDR3 consists of 15 residues. The V and J ends lost 4 bases and 4 bases respectively, with 14 bases between them. Germline-derived CDR1 and CDR2 are SGHDT and YYEEEE. The starting material was peripheral blood, obtained on day 0 of AZD1222 vaccination. The chain combines TRBV5-6 with TRBJ1-4; D uncertain. This receptor was obtained from an adult in good health. CDR3: CASSPRTDYNEKLFF. The CDR3 region has the DNA TGTGCCAGCAGCCCTAGGACTGATTATAATGAAAAACTGTTTTTT.